The clone carrying this TCR beta chain was counted a few times. Its antigen is unidentified. This PCR relied on a set of 60 Vbeta primers and 13 Jbeta primers. Data came from immunoSEQ multiplex PCR; TCRdb stores just in-frame clones and leaves some out. The sample carries around 170,000 clones, approximately 80% recorded once. This entry belongs to a study of cytomegalovirus exposure and HLA in healthy donors. The germline CDR1 and CDR2 sequences are MDHEN and SYDVKM. The CDR3 runs to 12 residues. V was pared by 9 bases and J by 8 bases, with 11 bases between. Broader study findings: The study flagged roughly 150 TCR beta chains as cytomegalovirus-associated.

The specimen sequenced was PBMCs. This TCR was recovered from a woman aged 40 to 50 in good health and CMV-seropositive. This chain uses TRBV28 with TRBJ1-6; D unclear. The CDR3 coding sequence is TGTGCCAGTCATAGCGGGGATTCACCCCTCCACTTT. Residues: CASHSGDSPLHF.